These 16 T cell receptor beta chains were sequenced from one sample in a study of control samples from healthy donors and cancer patients. Produced via immunoSEQ multiplex PCR; TCRdb's table is partial and in-frame only. The sample holds about 150,000 clones, approximately 93% seen once. The sequenced sample consisted of blood. These receptors originate from a young man in good health.

The gene calls are TRBV6-2 or TRBV6-3 and TRBJ1-4, with D perhaps TRBD1 (6 bases). The CDR3 has 15 amino acids. V lost 2 bases and J 11 bases, leaving 18 bases between the germline ends. Germline V lookup: CDR1 MNHEY, CDR2 SVGEGT. The CDR3 reads CASSYGQPRLGKLFF. The CDR3 coding sequence is TGTGCCAGCAGTTACGGACAGCCAAGGCTCGGGAAACTGTTTTTT.

The chain has TRBV5-5 and TRBJ1-1; TRBD1 agrees at 8 bases. The V and J ends lost 2 bases and 5 bases, in that order; junction bases with no gene match: 11. Germline V gives CDR1 SGHKS, CDR2 YYEKEE (reference sequence). This CDR3 is 16 amino acids long. Written as DNA, the CDR3 is TGTGCCAGCAGCTTCCGGCTCCAGGGGGCGCGGACTGAAGCTTTCTTT. This gives the protein CASSFRLQGARTEAFF.

V and J are TRBV28 and TRBJ1-1; D possibly corresponds to TRBD1 (6 bases). This CDR3 is built from 14 residues. Looked up from germline, CDR1 is MDHEN and CDR2 is SYDVKM. Between the trimmed V and J ends, which lost 3 bases and 0 bases, there was a span of 8 bases. The CDR3 nucleotides read TGTGCCAGCAGTTTGGGACAACTGAACACTGAAGCTTTCTTT. Protein: CASSLGQLNTEAFF. The whole variable domain, filled in from reference TRBV28 and TRBJ1-1, reads DVKVTQSSRYLVKRTGEKVFLECVQDMDHENMFWYRQDPGLGLRLIYFSYDVKMKEKGDIPEGYSVSREKKERFSLILESASTNQTSMYLCASSLGQLNTEAFFGQGTRLTVV.

This clone was counted once. V is TRBV9 and J is TRBJ1-5; D not resolved. V lost 0 bases to trimming and J lost 1 base, with 2 bases between them. From germline, CDR1 is SGDLS and CDR2 YYNGEE. This CDR3 has 13 amino acids. The CDR3 loop reads CASSVESNQPQHF. The DNA for the CDR3 is TGTGCCAGCAGCGTAGAAAGCAATCAGCCCCAGCATTTT.

The chain has TRBV7-2 and TRBJ2-5; 11 positions match TRBD1. J was trimmed by 4 bases and V by 8 bases; bases with no gene match: 12. The V gene's germline CDR1 is SGHTA and CDR2 FQGNSA. The length of the CDR3 is 16 residues. In DNA, the CDR3 is TGTGCCAGCGCCCGCGTTGGGACAGGGGGTTCAGAGACCCAGTACTTC. Translation gives CASARVGTGGSETQYF. Drawing the rest from reference TRBV7-2 and TRBJ2-5, the complete variable domain is GAGVSQSPSNKVTEKGKDVELRCDPISGHTALYWYRQSLGQGLEFLIYFQGNSAPDKSGLPSDRFSAERTGGSVSTLTIQRTQQEDSAVYLCASARVGTGGSETQYFGPGTRLLVL.

This clone was counted once. The chain couples TRBV13 to TRBJ2-7, with 7 nucleotides matching TRBD1. Germline-derived CDR1 and CDR2 are PRHDT and FYEKMQ (reference sequence). This CDR3 has 14 amino acids. V trimming: 5 bases; J trimming: 7 bases; junction bases outside the gene matches: 11. Here the CDR3 reads CASSEPTGTGEQYF. CDR3 in DNA: TGTGCCAGCAGCGAACCGACAGGGACGGGGGAGCAGTACTTC.

The chain joins TRBV4-2 to TRBJ2-1; 10 bases fit TRBD2. Germline loops: CDR1 LGHNA, CDR2 YNFKEQ. The ends lost 2 bases at V and 7 bases at J; junction bases unmatched: 11. There are 17 residues in the CDR3. The CDR3 region is CASSQPTAGGPRNEQFF. DNA for the CDR3: TGTGCCAGCAGCCAACCAACAGCGGGAGGGCCTAGGAATGAGCAGTTCTTC.

The rearrangement uses TRBV18 and TRBJ1-5; D gene ambiguous. Germline CDR1 is KGHSH and CDR2 is LQKENI. The germline V and J ends were trimmed by 6 bases and 1 base, with 16 bases remaining between them. The CDR3 contains 16 residues. The CDR3 here is CASSEVRGLSNQPQHF. In DNA, the CDR3 is TGTGCCAGCTCCGAAGTAAGAGGGTTGAGCAATCAGCCCCAGCATTTT.

The CDR3 region has the DNA TGTGCCAGCAGTTACTCCAGACCCGGGGGAAGAAACATTCAGTACTTC. This translates into CASSYSRPGGRNIQYF. This rearrangement joins TRBV6-5 to TRBJ2-4, with D perhaps TRBD2 (6 bases). From germline, CDR1 is MNHEY and CDR2 SVGAGI. The V gene lost 0 bases and the J gene lost 6 bases, with 15 bases spanning the gap. The length of the CDR3 is 16 residues.

J is TRBJ1-1 and V is TRBV5-1; 9 nucleotides agree with TRBD1. This CDR3 contains 15 residues. The J segment lost 4 bases and the V segment lost 0 bases, leaving 4 bases of the junction unmatched. The V gene's germline CDR1 is SGHRS and CDR2 YFSETQ. As DNA, the CDR3 is TGCGCCAGCAGCTTGGTTGGGACAGGGCCCACTGAAGCTTTCTTT. Protein product: CASSLVGTGPTEAFF. Full variable domain (missing parts from reference TRBV5-1 and TRBJ1-1): KAGVTQTPRYLIKTRGQQVTLSCSPISGHRSVSWYQQTPGQGLQFLFEYFSETQRNKGNFPGRFSGRQFSNSRSEMNVSTLELGDSALYLCASSLVGTGPTEAFFGQGTRLTVV.

This clone has just one count. This sequence joins TRBV14 and TRBJ1-6, with D uncertain. CDR1 and CDR2 (germline): SGHDN, FVKESK. Trimming pared 0 bases from V and 6 bases from J, leaving 12 bases between. The CDR3 is made up of 16 amino acids. The CDR3 spells CASSQDLGRFNSPLHF. The CDR3 DNA is TGTGCCAGCAGCCAAGACCTTGGGAGATTTAATTCACCCCTCCACTTT.

Note on this clone: The identical CDR3 is also encoded by other nucleotide sequences in the sample. The chain has TRBV29-1 and TRBJ1-2; maybe TRBD1 (6 bases). V lost 6 bases and J lost 3, with 14 bases in between. The germline V gene encodes CDR1 SQVTM and CDR2 ANQGSEA. The CDR3 is 13 amino acids. The CDR3 bases are TGCAGCGTGGGGAGACAGGCCGACTATGGCTACACCTTC. Translation: CSVGRQADYGYTF.

This chain joins TRBV10-2 and TRBJ1-1; D unresolved. CDR3 length: 13 residues. Germline lookup yields CDR1 WSHSY and CDR2 SAAADI. Trimming took 6 bases from V and 6 from J, leaving 14 bases between them. The CDR3 spells CASRPSNHAEAFF. The DNA of the CDR3 is TGCGCCAGCAGACCCTCCAACCACGCTGAAGCTTTCTTT.

This clone has just one count. The chain recombines TRBV11-2 with TRBJ1-1; D gene unclear. Trimming took off 4 bases at V and 11 bases at J, with 14 bases between the two ends. The CDR3 has 12 amino acids. Germline CDR1 reads SGHAT; CDR2 reads FQNNGV. The CDR3 DNA sequence: TGTGCCAGCAGCTCCTCCTTTATCTGGGCTTTCTTT. Amino acids: CASSSSFIWAFF.

The V call is TRBV5-5, the J call TRBJ1-1; D gene ambiguous. The length of the CDR3 is 18 residues. Per the germline V gene, CDR1 is SGHKS and CDR2 is YYEKEE (reference sequence). V shed 0 bases and J shed 3 bases, with 21 bases lying between them. The CDR3 is CASSLGDAYTQIYTEAFF. The CDR3 coding sequence is TGTGCCAGCAGCTTGGGTGACGCATATACCCAGATTTACACTGAAGCTTTCTTT.

This clone was seen once. The chain employs TRBV7-9 and TRBJ1-4; no clear D. The V end lost 0 bases, the J end lost 5 bases, and 7 bases lay between the germline ends. Looked up from germline, CDR1 is SEHNR and CDR2 is FQNEAQ (reference sequence). This CDR3 contains 14 residues. Written as DNA, the CDR3 is TGTGCCAGCAGCTTAGCCAGTTGGAATGAAAAACTGTTTTTT. Amino acids: CASSLASWNEKLFF.